These 19 T cell receptor beta chains share one sample of origin, sequenced in a study of T cell responses to AZD1222 COVID-19 vaccine. Sequencing used immunoSEQ multiplex PCR; TCRdb keeps in-frame clones, though not all of them. The profile covers about 93,000 clones, with over 75% appearing a single time and about 2.7% taken by the ten largest. Sequenced here: peripheral blood, sampled 28 days after the second AZD1222 dose. The receptors were sampled from an adult who received the AZD1222 COVID-19 vaccine.

CDR3 in amino acids: CASSFLGGLFF. The CDR3 nucleotides read TGTGCCAGCAGCTTTCTGGGGGGACTGTTTTTT. The chain joins TRBV5-5 to TRBJ1-4; D may be TRBD1 (5 bases). This CDR3 comprises 11 residues. Trimming shortened V by 2 bases and J by 13 bases, and 9 bases separated the two germline ends. Germline CDR1 and CDR2: SGHKS and YYEKEE (reference sequence).

The rearrangement joins TRBV6-1 to TRBJ1-5, with D unclear. The length of the CDR3 is 15 residues. Germline assignment: CDR1 MNHNS and CDR2 SASEGT. The V and J ends lost 1 base and 0 bases respectively, with 7 bases between them. This chain's CDR3 is CASSEEPYSNQPQHF. CDR3 bases: TGTGCCAGCAGTGAAGAGCCCTATAGCAATCAGCCCCAGCATTTT.

The chain recombines TRBV24-1 with TRBJ2-2; no firm D call. V lost 5 bases to trimming and J lost 2 bases, with 8 bases between them. The V gene's germline CDR1 is KGHDR and CDR2 SFDVKD. This CDR3 region has 14 residues. The CDR3 is CATSASSNTGELFF. CDR3 DNA: TGTGCCACCAGTGCTTCGTCTAACACCGGGGAGCTGTTTTTT.

This clone was counted a single time. CDR3 coding DNA: TGTGCCAGCAGCCCTTCGGGATACACTGAAGCTTTCTTT. Its translation: CASSPSGYTEAFF. The chain uses TRBV5-5 and TRBJ1-1; D ambiguous. The germline V and J ends were trimmed by 4 bases and 3 bases, with 10 bases remaining between them. Looked up from germline, CDR1 is SGHKS and CDR2 is YYEKEE (reference sequence). The CDR3 length is 13 residues.

This clone was seen a handful of times. The CDR3 bases are TGTGCCAGTAGTATTACCCTCGGGAGAGATACGCAGTATTTT. Amino acids: CASSITLGRDTQYF. The chain carries TRBV19 and TRBJ2-3; perhaps TRBD2 as D (6 bases). The V end was cut by 3 bases, the J end by 5 bases, with 12 bases between. From germline, CDR1 is LNHDA and CDR2 SQIVND (reference sequence). CDR3 size: 14 residues.

This clone is a singleton in its sample. The chain links TRBV3-1 (or the pseudogene TRBV3-2) to TRBJ2-3, with 10 bases fitting TRBD2. V shed 1 base and J 6 bases; nucleotides not matched to a gene: 4. Germline V CDR1 and CDR2: LGHDT, YNNKEL (reference sequence). This CDR3 spans 15 amino acids. CDR3 bases: TGTGCCAGCAGCCAAGGAAGCGGGGGGGCCGATACGCAGTATTTT. Its translation: CASSQGSGGADTQYF.

The chain combines TRBV7-9 with TRBJ1-3, with 7 bases aligning to TRBD1. Germline values: CDR1 SEHNR, CDR2 FQNEAQ (reference sequence). The CDR3 is made up of 15 amino acids. Trimming removed 5 bases from V and 4 bases from J; junction bases left unmatched: 8. The CDR3 DNA reads as TGTGCCAGCAGCCCAAACAGGGGAGCAGGAAACACCATATATTTT. Its translation is CASSPNRGAGNTIYF.

V and J are TRBV19 and TRBJ2-4; D might be TRBD1 (6 bases). The germline gives CDR1 LNHDA, CDR2 SQIVND (reference sequence). Trimming shortened V by 4 bases and J by 0 bases, and 19 bases separated the two germline ends. This CDR3 spans 18 amino acids. DNA for the CDR3: TGTGCCAGTAGTAGGACAGCCCAAAGAAACCTAGCCAAAAACATTCAGTACTTC. As protein: CASSRTAQRNLAKNIQYF.

The V gene is TRBV6-2 or TRBV6-3, the J gene TRBJ2-3; D may be TRBD2 (6 bases). Germline V gives CDR1 MNHEY, CDR2 SVGEGT. V gave up 5 bases and J gave up 0 bases, with 12 bases separating them. This CDR3 is 15 amino acids long. The CDR3 DNA follows: TGTGCCAGCAGTACTACGCGGGACAGCACAGATACGCAGTATTTT. This sequence encodes CASSTTRDSTDTQYF.

The rearrangement links TRBV7-2 to TRBJ2-7; D perhaps matches TRBD1 (6 bases). With 6 bases removed from V and 0 bases from J, the gap between germline ends came to 12 bases. This CDR3 is built from 14 residues. Looked up from germline, CDR1 is SGHTA and CDR2 is FQGNSA. CDR3 in amino acids: CASRLKGVSYEQYF. Here the CDR3 DNA reads TGTGCCAGCAGGCTCAAGGGGGTCTCCTACGAGCAGTACTTC.

The chain recombines TRBV19 with TRBJ1-5, with D possibly TRBD1 on 5 matching bases. The V end was cut by 10 bases, the J end by 3 bases, with 13 bases between. The CDR3 extends over 13 amino acids. CDR1 and CDR2 from the germline V gene are LNHDA and SQIVND (reference sequence). This CDR3 is CATTGTFNQPQHF. In nucleotides, the CDR3 is TGTGCCACCACCGGGACGTTCAATCAGCCCCAGCATTTT.

The count of this clone is one. The chain has TRBV19 and TRBJ2-7; D gene ambiguous. Germline lookup yields CDR1 LNHDA and CDR2 SQIVND (reference sequence). The CDR3 consists of 13 residues. The ends were cut back, 4 bases at V and 2 bases at J, with 9 bases in the middle. The chain's CDR3 is CASSRADPYEQYF. CDR3 coding DNA: TGTGCCAGTAGTAGGGCAGATCCCTACGAGCAGTACTTC.

The chain combines TRBV9 with TRBJ1-4; TRBD1 agrees at 7 bases. Germline CDR1 reads SGDLS; CDR2 reads YYNGEE. The CDR3 has 16 amino acids. With 3 bases clipped from V and 8 bases from J, the junction kept 13 bases outside the gene matches. DNA for the CDR3: TGTGCCAGCAGCGCAGGGGGTGGGGACGGTGGAGAAAAACTGTTTTTT. Protein sequence: CASSAGGGDGGEKLFF.

The chain combines TRBV4-3 with TRBJ1-2; 9 bases are shared with TRBD1. The CDR3 sequence is 17 residues long. From germline, CDR1 is LGHNA and CDR2 YSLEER. With 0 bases clipped from V and 3 bases from J, the junction kept 8 bases outside the gene matches. The CDR3 bases are TGCGCCAGCAGCCAAGATTCTAGGACAGGGGCGGACTATGGCTACACCTTC. It is translated as CASSQDSRTGADYGYTF.

The V gene is TRBV7-2, the J gene TRBJ1-5; D is perhaps TRBD1 (5 bases). Germline V gene data show CDR1 as SGHTA and CDR2 as FQGNSA. V gave up 4 bases and J gave up 4 bases, with 11 bases separating them. This CDR3 contains 14 residues. The CDR3 protein is CASSSPGVNQPQHF. CDR3 nucleotides: TGTGCCAGCAGCTCGCCGGGGGTTAATCAGCCCCAGCATTTT.

The chain carries TRBV19 and TRBJ2-3; 8 bases line up with TRBD1. Looked up from germline, CDR1 is LNHDA and CDR2 is SQIVND (reference sequence). Losses at the gene ends were 6 bases for V and 3 bases for J; bases not matched to a gene: 5. The CDR3 spans 14 residues. CDR3 sequence: CASRGQGGTDTQYF. The CDR3 coding sequence is TGTGCCAGTAGAGGACAGGGAGGAACAGATACGCAGTATTTT.

The chain recombines TRBV20-1 with TRBJ2-1, with 16 nucleotides matching TRBD2. The CDR3 is 16 residues long. The J segment lost 14 bases and the V segment lost 3 bases, leaving 13 bases of the junction unmatched. Germline assignment: CDR1 DFQATT and CDR2 SNEGSKA (reference sequence). CDR3 in DNA: TGCAGTGCTAGTGGTGGAACGGGACTAGCGGGAGGGGTCGAGTTCTTC. Its translation: CSASGGTGLAGGVEFF.

V and J are TRBV30 and TRBJ1-2; D is ambiguous. Germline V gene sequence: CDR1 GTSNPN, CDR2 SVGIG (reference sequence). The V gene lost 3 bases and the J gene lost 4 bases, with 6 bases spanning the gap. The CDR3 has 11 amino acids. CDR3: CAWRIAYGYTF. The CDR3 nucleotides read TGTGCCTGGAGAATTGCCTATGGCTACACCTTC.

The V gene is TRBV23-1, the J gene TRBJ1-1; D unresolved. TRBV23-1 is flagged as an ORF with uncertain function. Trimming cost V 2 bases and J 0 bases, with 13 bases left between them. The CDR3 contains 16 residues. CDR3 loop: CASSQGGGRMNTEAFF. CDR3 in DNA: TGCGCCAGCAGTCAAGGTGGCGGTCGCATGAACACTGAAGCTTTCTTT.